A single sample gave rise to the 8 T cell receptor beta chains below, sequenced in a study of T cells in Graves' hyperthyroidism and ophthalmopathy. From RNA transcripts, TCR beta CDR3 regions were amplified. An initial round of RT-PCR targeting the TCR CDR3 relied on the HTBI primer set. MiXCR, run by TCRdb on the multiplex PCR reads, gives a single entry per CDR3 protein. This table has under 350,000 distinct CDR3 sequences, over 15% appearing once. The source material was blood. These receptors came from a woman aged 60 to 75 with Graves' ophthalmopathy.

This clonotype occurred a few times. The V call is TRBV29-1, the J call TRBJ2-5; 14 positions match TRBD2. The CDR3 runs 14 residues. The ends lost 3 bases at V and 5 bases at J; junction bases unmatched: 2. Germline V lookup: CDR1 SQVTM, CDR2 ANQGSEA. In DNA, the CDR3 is TGCAGCGTTGACCGACTAGCGGGAGGGGAGACCCAGTACTTC. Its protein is CSVDRLAGGETQYF.

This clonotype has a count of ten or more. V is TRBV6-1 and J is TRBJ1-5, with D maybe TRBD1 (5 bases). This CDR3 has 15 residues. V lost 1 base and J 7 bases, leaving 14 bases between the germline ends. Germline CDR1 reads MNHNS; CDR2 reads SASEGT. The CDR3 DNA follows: TGTGCCAGCAGTGAAGTAATGACAGTCCTGCAGCCCCAGCATTTT. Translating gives CASSEVMTVLQPQHF.

CDR3 amino acids: CASSSTGGRVYNEQFF. In DNA, the CDR3 is TGTGCCAGCAGTTCGACAGGGGGCCGAGTCTACAATGAGCAGTTCTTC. The V gene is TRBV28, the J gene TRBJ2-1; 10 bases match TRBD1. J lost 3 bases, V lost 4 bases, and 6 bases had no gene match. The CDR3 is 16 amino acids. The germline V gene encodes CDR1 MDHEN and CDR2 SYDVKM.

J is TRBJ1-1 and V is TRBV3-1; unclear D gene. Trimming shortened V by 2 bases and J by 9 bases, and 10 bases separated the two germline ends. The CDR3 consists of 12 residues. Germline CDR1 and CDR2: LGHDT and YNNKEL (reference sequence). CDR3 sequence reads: CASSQQSGKAFF. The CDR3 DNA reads TGTGCCAGCAGCCAACAATCGGGGAAAGCTTTCTTT. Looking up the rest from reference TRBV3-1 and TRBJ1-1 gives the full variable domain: DTAVSQTPKYLVTQMGNDKSIKCEQNLGHDTMYWYKQDSKKFLKIMFSYNNKELIINETVPNRFSPKSPDKAHLNLHINSLELGDSAVYFCASSQQSGKAFFGQGTRLTVV.

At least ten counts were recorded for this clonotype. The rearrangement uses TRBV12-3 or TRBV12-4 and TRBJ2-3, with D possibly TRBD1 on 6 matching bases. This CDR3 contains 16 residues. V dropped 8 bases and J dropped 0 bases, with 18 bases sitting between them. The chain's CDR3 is CASQHFGGTSTDTQYF. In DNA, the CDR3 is TGTGCCAGCCAACACTTTGGGGGCACTAGCACAGATACGCAGTATTTT.

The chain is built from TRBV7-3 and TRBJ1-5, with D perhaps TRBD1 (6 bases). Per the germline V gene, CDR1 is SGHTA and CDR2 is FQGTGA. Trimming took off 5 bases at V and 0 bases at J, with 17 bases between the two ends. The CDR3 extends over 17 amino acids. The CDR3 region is CASSPGTPILSNQPQHF. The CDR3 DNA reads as TGTGCCAGCAGCCCAGGGACACCAATCCTTAGCAATCAGCCCCAGCATTTT.

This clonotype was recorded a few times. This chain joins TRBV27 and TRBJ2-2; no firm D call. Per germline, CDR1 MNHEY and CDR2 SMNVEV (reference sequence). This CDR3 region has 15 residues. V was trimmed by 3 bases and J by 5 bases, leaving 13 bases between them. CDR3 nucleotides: TGTGCCAGCAGTTTTTTGGGTGCGGATACCGGGGAGCTGTTTTTT. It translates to CASSFLGADTGELFF.

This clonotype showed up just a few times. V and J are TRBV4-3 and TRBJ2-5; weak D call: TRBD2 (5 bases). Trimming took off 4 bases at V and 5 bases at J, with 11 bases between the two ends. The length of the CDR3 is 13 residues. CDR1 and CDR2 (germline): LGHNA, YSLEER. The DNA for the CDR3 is TGCGCCAGCAGCCGGGAGCGTTGGGAGACCCAGTACTTC. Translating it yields CASSRERWETQYF.